One sample yielded the 25 T cell receptor beta chains listed below, sequenced in a study of blood T cell repertoires in COVID-19 (dated by TCRdb to about 2020). The library was prepared using the immunoSEQ multiplex PCR assay. TCRdb's version of the immuneACCESS table is confined to in-frame rearrangements and falls short of the full clone set. An unresolved V gene accounts for under half of the shortfall where checked; the remainder is of unknown origin. The sample table holds about 24,000 clones, of which approximately 90% were seen once. Of the sample, 9.7% is held by the ten largest clones. Sequenced input: peripheral blood. All receptors come from a man between 65 and 85 years old with acute or convalescent COVID-19.

The CDR3 is CATVYREGSSPLHF. The CDR3 nucleotides read TGTGCCACAGTTTACAGGGAGGGTTCTTCACCCCTCCACTTT. The chain joins TRBV6-5 to TRBJ1-6; perhaps TRBD1 as D (6 bases). The CDR3 is made up of 14 amino acids. Trimming left V 10 bases short and J 9 bases short, with 19 bases between. CDR1 MNHEY and CDR2 SVGAGI come from the germline V gene.

The V call is TRBV6-5, the J call TRBJ2-1, with D maybe TRBD1 (6 bases). The CDR3 totals 13 residues. Trimming left V 4 bases short and J 4 bases short, with 8 bases between. Germline lookup yields CDR1 MNHEY and CDR2 SVGAGI. The CDR3 spells CASSFGQYNEQFF. CDR3 nucleotide sequence: TGTGCCAGCAGTTTCGGACAGTACAATGAGCAGTTCTTC.

The chain uses TRBV5-1 and TRBJ2-7; TRBD1 matches at 10 bases. Germline CDR1 and CDR2: SGHRS and YFSETQ. This CDR3 is built from 17 residues. The V gene end was trimmed by 0 bases and the J gene end by 0 bases; junction bases not matched to a gene: 6. CDR3 nucleotides: TGCGCCAGCAGCTTGGGGGACAGGGGCCGCCTCTCCTACGAGCAGTACTTC. Encoded protein: CASSLGDRGRLSYEQYF.

The chain couples TRBV11-2 to TRBJ2-1; TRBD2 matches at 11 bases. With V trimmed by 1 base and J by 6 bases, 8 bases remained unmatched. The CDR3 extends over 17 amino acids. Per germline, CDR1 SGHAT and CDR2 FQNNGV. CDR3 region: CASSLGTGTSGFNEQFF. The CDR3 DNA is TGTGCCAGCAGCTTAGGTACCGGGACTAGCGGCTTCAATGAGCAGTTCTTC.

This chain uses TRBV6-5 with TRBJ2-7; TRBD1 might be the D (7 bases). Trimming left V 6 bases short and J 5 bases short, with 20 bases between. The CDR3 covers 15 residues. Germline loops: CDR1 MNHEY, CDR2 SVGAGI. CDR3 amino acids: CASRETGRLEDEQYF. The CDR3 DNA is TGTGCCAGCAGGGAGACAGGGAGGTTAGAAGACGAGCAGTACTTC.

J is TRBJ2-1 and V is TRBV16; TRBD2 matches 9 bases. V dropped 4 bases and J dropped 11; count of bases not matched to a gene: 9. Germline-derived CDR1 and CDR2 are KGHSY and FQNENV. The CDR3 extends over 14 amino acids. The CDR3 DNA sequence: TGTGCCAGCAGCCCTGGAGTGGCGGGGGGGCAGCAGTTCTTC. Protein product: CASSPGVAGGQQFF.

This clone has just one count. The rearrangement joins TRBV9 to TRBJ2-1, with 9 bases aligning to TRBD2. Germline-derived CDR1 and CDR2 are SGDLS and YYNGEE. The J segment lost 10 bases and the V segment lost 5 bases, leaving 10 bases of the junction unmatched. The CDR3 is 14 amino acids. This chain's CDR3 is CASSGGRAVLEQFF. CDR3 bases: TGTGCCAGCAGTGGCGGGAGGGCGGTCTTAGAGCAGTTCTTC. The variable domain in full, completed from reference TRBV9 and TRBJ2-1, reads DSGVTQTPKHLITATGQRVTLRCSPRSGDLSVYWYQQSLDQGLQFLIQYYNGEERAKGNILERFSAQQFPDLHSELNLSSLELGDSALYFCASSGGRAVLEQFFGPGTRLTVL.

The chain links TRBV6-4 to TRBJ1-2, with a tentative D call TRBD1 (5 bases). Germline CDR1 reads MRHNA; CDR2 reads SNTAGT. V was pared by 6 bases and J by 4 bases, with 18 bases between. The CDR3 has 15 amino acids. This CDR3 reads CASRGTRGGVYGYTF. The CDR3 DNA is TGTGCCAGCAGGGGGACGCGTGGAGGGGTCTATGGCTACACCTTC.

This clone was observed once. The genes are TRBV9 and TRBJ2-1; the match to TRBD2 covers 12 bases. The CDR3 contains 16 residues. Germline V CDR1 and CDR2: SGDLS, YYNGEE. V lost 0 bases to trimming and J lost 7 bases; unmatched junction nucleotides: 5. CDR3 protein: CASSVGRTSGNNEQFF. CDR3 bases: TGTGCCAGCAGCGTAGGTCGGACTAGCGGGAATAATGAGCAGTTCTTC.

This clone was picked up one time. The V gene is TRBV6-5, the J gene TRBJ2-1; TRBD1 matches 10 bases. Germline V CDR1 and CDR2: MNHEY, SVGAGI. The CDR3 has 12 amino acids. Trimming took 8 bases from V and 9 from J; bases not matched to a gene: 4. The chain's CDR3 is CASGRDRGEQFF. CDR3 DNA sequence: TGTGCCAGCGGCCGGGACAGGGGTGAGCAGTTCTTC.

The DNA of the CDR3 is TGTGCCAGCAGTCCACCTGAACGCGCCGAGCAGTACTTC. It encodes CASSPPERAEQYF. The rearrangement links TRBV2 to TRBJ2-7, with D unresolved. Per germline, CDR1 SNHLY and CDR2 FYNNEI. V lost 5 bases and J lost 6, with 14 bases in between. CDR3 length: 13 amino acids.

CDR3 nucleotides: TGTGCCAGCAGTGTTACCGGGACTGACTACGAGCAGTACTTC. Protein: CASSVTGTDYEQYF. J is TRBJ2-7 and V is TRBV9; a possible D gene is TRBD2 (6 bases). Germline lookup yields CDR1 SGDLS and CDR2 YYNGEE. This CDR3 is built from 14 residues. The V gene lost 5 bases and the J gene lost 3 bases, with 15 bases spanning the gap.

The chain combines TRBV27 with TRBJ1-1; D uncertain. Germline V gene data show CDR1 as MNHEY and CDR2 as SMNVEV (reference sequence). The CDR3 loop spans 13 amino acids. Trimming left V 4 bases short and J 1 base short, with 7 bases between. CDR3 residues: CASSSRTNTEAFF. CDR3 nucleotides: TGTGCCAGCAGTTCGAGAACGAACACTGAAGCTTTCTTT.

This chain joins TRBV20-1 and TRBJ2-5, with 9 bases matching TRBD1. This CDR3 contains 11 residues. Germline lookup yields CDR1 DFQATT and CDR2 SNEGSKA (reference sequence). J lost 13 bases, V lost 3 bases, and 6 bases had no gene match. CDR3 DNA: TGCAGTGCTAGTAATCCGACAGGGGGGTACTTC. Protein product: CSASNPTGGYF.

This clone showed up just a few times. This chain connects TRBV23-1 to TRBJ2-7; the D gene is possibly TRBD2 (8 bases). TRBV23-1 is placed among ORFs of uncertain function. Deletions cut 3 bases from V and 2 bases from J, with 17 bases between. This CDR3 has 16 residues. The CDR3 DNA follows: TGCGCCAGCAGTCAGTCTTACAGGGGACTAGCCTACGAGCAGTACTTC. It specifies CASSQSYRGLAYEQYF.

The chain employs TRBV27 and TRBJ1-2; 7 bases are shared with TRBD1. Trimming at V came to 5 bases and at J to 7 bases, leaving 7 bases not matched to a gene. Germline CDR1 reads MNHEY; CDR2 reads SMNVEV (reference sequence). The CDR3 has 13 amino acids. The CDR3 spells CASSKPTGSGYTF. Written as DNA, the CDR3 is TGTGCCAGCAGTAAGCCGACAGGGTCTGGCTACACCTTC.

This sequence joins TRBV11-2 and TRBJ2-5, with 8 bases identical to TRBD2. Germline lookup yields CDR1 SGHAT and CDR2 FQNNGV. This CDR3 has 13 residues. The V and J ends lost 1 base and 5 bases, in that order; junction bases with no gene match: 0. The CDR3: CASSLGLAETQYF. The CDR3 bases are TGTGCCAGCAGCTTAGGACTAGCGGAGACCCAGTACTTC. Looking up the rest from reference TRBV11-2 and TRBJ2-5 gives the full variable domain: EAGVAQSPRYKIIEKRQSVAFWCNPISGHATLYWYQQILGQGPKLLIQFQNNGVVDDSQLPKDRFSAERLKGVDSTLKIQPAKLEDSAVYLCASSLGLAETQYFGPGTRLLVL.

This chain connects TRBV6-1 to TRBJ2-5; weak D call: TRBD1 (5 bases). With 2 bases removed from V and 2 bases from J, the gap between germline ends came to 6 bases. This CDR3 region has 13 residues. Germline V gives CDR1 MNHNS, CDR2 SASEGT. Here the CDR3 reads CASSEQGQETQYF. CDR3 DNA: TGTGCCAGCAGTGAACAGGGACAAGAGACCCAGTACTTC.

This chain links TRBV4-1 with TRBJ1-4, with 8 bases matching TRBD1. Germline CDR1 and CDR2: MGHRA and YSYEKL. The CDR3 has 17 residues. V was pared by 1 base and J by 4 bases, with 8 bases of the junction left unmatched. DNA of the CDR3: TGCGCCAGCAGCCAAGGTTCAGGGGGCGGGGGTAATGAAAAACTGTTTTTT. Its translation: CASSQGSGGGGNEKLFF.

The chain joins TRBV7-9 to TRBJ2-1; 9 bases agree with TRBD2. Germline lookup yields CDR1 SEHNR and CDR2 FQNEAQ (reference sequence). This CDR3 has 14 amino acids. The V segment lost 5 bases and the J segment 8 bases; nucleotides outside the gene matches: 7. The CDR3 here is CASSPRTSDHEQFF. The CDR3 nucleotides read TGTGCCAGCAGCCCCCGGACTAGCGACCATGAGCAGTTCTTC. The whole variable domain, remainder taken from reference TRBV7-9 and TRBJ2-1, is DTGVSQNPRHKITKRGQNVTFRCDPISEHNRLYWYRQTLGQGPEFLTYFQNEAQLEKSRLLSDRFSAERPKGSFSTLEIQRTEQGDSAMYLCASSPRTSDHEQFFGPGTRLTVL.

The chain combines TRBV10-3 with TRBJ1-2; 7 nucleotides align to TRBD1. V lost 4 bases to trimming and J lost 0 bases; unmatched junction nucleotides: 2. Germline assignment: CDR1 ENHRY and CDR2 SYGVKD. This CDR3 comprises 14 residues. The CDR3 DNA sequence: TGTGCCATCAGTGCGACAGGGCCTAACTATGGCTACACCTTC. Its translation: CAISATGPNYGYTF.

This sequence joins TRBV28 and TRBJ2-2; the match to TRBD2 covers 10 bases. CDR1 is MDHEN, CDR2 SYDVKM, per germline. The CDR3 sequence is 16 residues long. The junction had 5 bases not matched to a gene; V was cut back by 5 bases and J by 2 bases. The CDR3 sequence is CASSTRTSGNTGELFF. The CDR3 DNA reads TGTGCCAGCAGTACCCGGACTAGCGGCAACACCGGGGAGCTGTTTTTT.

The count of this clone is one. The V and J genes are TRBV6-1 and TRBJ1-4; 7 positions match TRBD1. J lost 3 bases, V lost 3 bases, and 4 bases had no gene match. This CDR3 has 15 amino acids. Germline-derived CDR1 and CDR2 are MNHNS and SASEGT. CDR3 sequence: CASSERQGANEKLFF. In nucleotides, the CDR3 is TGTGCCAGCAGTGAGCGGCAGGGGGCTAATGAAAAACTGTTTTTT.

As DNA, the CDR3 is TGCGCCAGCAGCTTGAAGGGGTTGGGGAACACTGAAGCTTTCTTT. Its translation is CASSLKGLGNTEAFF. The V call is TRBV5-1, the J call TRBJ1-1; weak D call: TRBD1 (5 bases). V was cut by 1 base and J by 1 base, with 11 bases left in between. The CDR3 is 15 residues long. Germline V gene sequence: CDR1 SGHRS, CDR2 YFSETQ.

This rearrangement joins TRBV4-2 to TRBJ1-5; 10 nucleotides line up with TRBD1. CDR3 length: 18 amino acids. In germline, CDR1 is LGHNA, CDR2 YNFKEQ. V gave up 2 bases and J gave up 0 bases; unmatched junction bases: 7. CDR3 sequence: CASSQPGDRGASNQPQHF. The CDR3 bases are TGTGCCAGCAGCCAACCCGGGGACAGGGGCGCTAGCAATCAGCCCCAGCATTTT.